Listed here are 12 T cell receptor beta chains from one sample, sequenced in a study of blood T cell repertoires in COVID-19. TCRdb's table, derived via immunoSEQ multiplex PCR, lists solely in-frame clones and lacks some. The sample lists about 150,000 clones; roughly 84% were seen once. Source material: peripheral blood. These receptors came from a woman in her forties or fifties with acute or convalescent COVID-19.

The CDR3 is CASSPVLGQGFSGANVLTF. The CDR3 region has the DNA TGTGCCAGCAGCCCGGTCCTGGGACAGGGGTTCTCGGGGGCCAACGTCCTGACTTTC. This sequence joins TRBV7-9 and TRBJ2-6; 10 nucleotides line up with TRBD1. This CDR3 is 19 amino acids long. Trimming cost V 5 bases and J 4 bases; bases outside gene matches: 14. The germline gives CDR1 SEHNR, CDR2 FQNEAQ (reference sequence).

This chain links TRBV6-5 with TRBJ1-2, with no clear D. CDR3 length equals 13 residues. Between the trimmed V and J ends, which lost 0 bases and 5 bases, there was a span of 7 bases. The germline CDR1 and CDR2 sequences are MNHEY and SVGAGI. CDR3 nucleotides: TGTGCCAGCAGTTACTCGGGAGGATATGGCTACACCTTC. It codes for CASSYSGGYGYTF.

The chain carries TRBV6-2 or TRBV6-3 and TRBJ2-2, with a possible D match to TRBD1 (5 bases). Trimming cost V 4 bases and J 3 bases, with 12 bases left between them. From germline, CDR1 is MNHEY and CDR2 SVGEGT. The CDR3 is 15 amino acids. The CDR3 spells CASSFLQGDTGELFF. CDR3 DNA sequence: TGTGCCAGCAGTTTTCTCCAGGGCGACACCGGGGAGCTGTTTTTT.

The chain is built from TRBV4-3 and TRBJ1-3; D remains ambiguous. CDR3 length: 15 residues. Germline V CDR1 and CDR2: LGHNA, YSLEER. V lost 0 bases and J 2 bases, leaving 8 bases between the germline ends. In nucleotides, the CDR3 is TGCGCCAGCAGCCAAGACACGGGGACTGGAAACACCATATATTTT. Amino acids: CASSQDTGTGNTIYF.

J is TRBJ2-3 and V is TRBV5-1; 7 bases fit TRBD1. The length of the CDR3 is 15 residues. With 4 bases clipped from V and 5 bases from J, the junction kept 10 bases outside the gene matches. Germline loops: CDR1 SGHRS, CDR2 YFSETQ. CDR3 DNA: TGCGCCAGCAGCCCGGGACAGCTAAATAGAGATACGCAGTATTTT. Translation: CASSPGQLNRDTQYF.

In DNA, the CDR3 is TGTGCCAGCAGCCGAAACGAGTTCGGGACAGGGCGCACAGATACGCAGTATTTT. Translating it yields CASSRNEFGTGRTDTQYF. The chain is built from TRBV7-3 and TRBJ2-3; 9 bases agree with TRBD1. The V and J ends lost 5 bases and 1 base, in that order; junction bases with no gene match: 13. The CDR3 loop spans 18 amino acids. From germline, CDR1 is SGHTA and CDR2 FQGTGA.

J is TRBJ2-5 and V is TRBV5-5; tentatively, D is TRBD2 (5 bases). V gave up 0 bases and J gave up 4 bases, with 16 bases separating them. The CDR3 runs to 16 residues. Germline V gives CDR1 SGHKS, CDR2 YYEKEE (reference sequence). CDR3 amino acids: CASSLVVTHGGETQYF. The CDR3 coding sequence is TGTGCCAGCAGCTTGGTTGTGACACATGGAGGAGAGACCCAGTACTTC.

The rearrangement links TRBV7-9 to TRBJ2-7; possibly TRBD1 for D (6 bases). The CDR3 is 16 amino acids. Trimming removed 3 bases at V and 2 bases at J, with 17 bases between. The V gene's germline CDR1 is SEHNR and CDR2 FQNEAQ (reference sequence). In nucleotides, the CDR3 is TGTGCCAGCAGCTTTAGAGGGGGAAATTGGACCTACGAGCAGTACTTC. Protein: CASSFRGGNWTYEQYF.

This chain joins TRBV29-1 and TRBJ2-5, with D possibly being TRBD2 (5 bases). With 8 bases removed from V and 5 bases from J, the gap between germline ends came to 15 bases. Germline CDR1 SQVTM, CDR2 ANQGSEA. The CDR3 covers 12 residues. CDR3 sequence reads: CSFIRGLETQYF. The CDR3 nucleotides are TGCAGCTTCATAAGAGGGTTGGAGACCCAGTACTTC.

The gene calls are TRBV6-5 and TRBJ2-7; 7 bases map to TRBD1. Germline V lookup: CDR1 MNHEY, CDR2 SVGAGI. The CDR3 totals 14 residues. V lost 6 bases and J lost 0; bases outside the gene matches: 5. The CDR3: CASSRTGISYEQYF. CDR3 nucleotide sequence: TGTGCCAGCAGCCGGACAGGCATCTCCTACGAGCAGTACTTC.

The chain links TRBV9 to TRBJ1-2, with 7 bases identical to TRBD1. V shed 3 bases, J shed 8 bases, and the junction held 10 bases outside the gene matches. Germline V gives CDR1 SGDLS, CDR2 YYNGEE. CDR3 length equals 14 residues. CDR3 residues: CASSALGTEGGYTF. The CDR3 nucleotides are TGTGCCAGCAGCGCCCTCGGGACAGAAGGGGGCTACACCTTC.

The chain recombines TRBV18 with TRBJ1-3, with a weak D call TRBD1 (5 bases). Per germline, CDR1 KGHSH and CDR2 LQKENI. The ends were cut back, 2 bases at V and 0 bases at J, with 8 bases in the middle. The CDR3 is 15 residues long. The CDR3, as DNA: TGTGCCAGCTCACCAGGGGGGTTCTCTGGAAACACCATATATTTT. Its protein is CASSPGGFSGNTIYF.